This TCR beta chain stems from a study of cytomegalovirus exposure and HLA in healthy donors. Study information: A previous analysis identified about 110 million unique TCR beta sequences derived from some 170 million T cells. Clustering assigned about 76% of the roughly 420 genotyped donors to the Caucasian-associated ancestry cluster.

Worth noting for this clone: As yet, its antigen is unknown.

PCR used 60 Vbeta primers and 13 Jbeta primers. Measured with immunoSEQ multiplex PCR; TCRdb has only the in-frame clones, and not every one. The sample includes around 100,000 clones, approximately 78% of them seen just once. V lost 8 bases to trimming and J lost 8 bases, with 16 bases between them. The CDR3 loop spans 13 amino acids. CDR1 MDHEN and CDR2 SYDVKM come from the germline V gene. Study-wide results and caveats: Reportedly, a later analysis found an Asian-associated ancestry cluster had fewer N-insertions than the roughly 700-donor mean.

Sequences were obtained from PBMCs. This chain connects TRBV28 to TRBJ2-1; perhaps TRBD2 as D (5 bases). The clonotype was recovered from a woman between 35 and 50 years old in good health and CMV-seronegative. The CDR3 DNA follows: TGTGCCAGCTGTGGTGTTCCGGGATATGAGCAGTTCTTC. Its protein is CASCGVPGYEQFF.